Sequencing of this T cell receptor beta chain was carried out in a study of blood T cell repertoires in COVID-19 (dated by TCRdb to 2019 to 2021). The study in broad terms: The collaborator samples originated in the United States, Italy and Spain and spanned the acute and convalescent phases of COVID-19. Subjects who had been exposed to COVID-19, were actively infected with it, or had recovered from it provided the deeply sampled blood TCRbeta repertoires that made up the dataset. The repertoires were made available in a free public database intended to serve as a resource for research on the immune response to SARS-CoV-2. The prospective study material was composed of cDNA or gDNA derived from T cells, B-cell-depleted T cells, or PBMCs. Samples were obtained from the ongoing ImmuneRACE study (first 160 participants) and from over a thousand subjects provided by 6 global collaborators. Where available, HLA class I and class II types were taken from metadata supplied by the sample provider and were not determined by assay-based typing. Sample metadata almost always included a de-identified subject ID, COVID-19 status, age in years and sex.

The study at large found these results: How much clinical and demographic metadata was included differed by source and by participant, and the metadata was provided uncurated.

In the case of this clone: Its antigen is still unknown. No much larger clone is present one base from it, and per-base qualities are unavailable.

In Seattle, one collaborating source enrolled patients while the infection was active and tracked those patients longitudinally over the course of disease. Whole blood was collected in K2EDTA tubes by collaborating institutions according to the institutions' own protocols. For TCRbeta analysis, collaborator samples were shipped as frozen whole blood, as isolated PBMCs, or as DNA extracted from either sample type. Taken from cysteine to phenylalanine, the CDR3 has 14 residues. Just CDR3 DNA is preserved here, 42 bases in frame from base 1. V and J are truncated by 8 bases and 2 bases respectively, leaving an intervening sequence of 13 bases. CDR1 and CDR2 are read off the germline V gene as MNHEY and SVGAGI. The immunoSEQ Assay, a bias-controlled multiplex PCR, was used to amplify TCRbeta CDR3 regions from genomic DNA. Per the source publication's procedure: Nucleated cell counts per sample were estimated from amplification of reference gene primers within the assay. To quantify the absolute abundance of each unique TCRbeta CDR3 rearrangement, sequence reads were collapsed and filtered. For each sample, productive Simpson clonality was calculated as the square root of Simpson's diversity index across productive rearrangements. As stored in TCRdb, this immuneACCESS dataset retains in-frame rearrangements with V and J assigned. A fraction of the clones does not appear; measured against another copy, unresolved V genes explain less than half of the discrepancy, and the remainder lacks a known reason. V, J and clone size are taken as reported in that table, and D and trimming were inferred from the DNA itself. In this sample the table shows 150,000 to 200,000 clones, about 83% of which occur a single time. Together, the top ten hold about a tenth of the sample.

The receptor was isolated from a woman between 70 and 85 years old with COVID-19, enrolled during active disease. The sequenced sample was peripheral blood. The V and J genes are TRBV6-5 and TRBJ1-3, with an unclear D gene assignment. The nucleotides read TGTGCCAGCGCCCAGCCGGGTGCTGGAAACACCATATATTTT. This codes for CASAQPGAGNTIYF.